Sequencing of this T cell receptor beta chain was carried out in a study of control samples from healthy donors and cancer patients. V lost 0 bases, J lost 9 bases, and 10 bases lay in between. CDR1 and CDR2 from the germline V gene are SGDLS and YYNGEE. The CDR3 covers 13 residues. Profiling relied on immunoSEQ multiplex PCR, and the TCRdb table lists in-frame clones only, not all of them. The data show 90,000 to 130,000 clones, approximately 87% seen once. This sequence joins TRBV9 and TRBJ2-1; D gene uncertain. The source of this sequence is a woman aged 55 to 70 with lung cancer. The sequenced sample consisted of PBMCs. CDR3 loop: CASSVEGIGEQFF. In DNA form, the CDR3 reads TGTGCCAGCAGCGTAGAAGGGATTGGTGAGCAGTTCTTC.